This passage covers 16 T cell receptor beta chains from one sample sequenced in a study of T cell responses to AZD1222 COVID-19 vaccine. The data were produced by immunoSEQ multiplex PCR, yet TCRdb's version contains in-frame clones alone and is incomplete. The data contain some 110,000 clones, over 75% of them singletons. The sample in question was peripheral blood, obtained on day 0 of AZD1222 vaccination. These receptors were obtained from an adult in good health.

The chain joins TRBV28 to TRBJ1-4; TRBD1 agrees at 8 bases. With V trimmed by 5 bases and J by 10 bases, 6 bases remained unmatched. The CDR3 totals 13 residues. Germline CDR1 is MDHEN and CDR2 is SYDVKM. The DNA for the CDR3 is TGTGCCAGCAGTCTTCAGGGGGCGTCAAAACTGTTTTTT. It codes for CASSLQGASKLFF. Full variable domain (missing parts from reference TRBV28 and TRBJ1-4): DVKVTQSSRYLVKRTGEKVFLECVQDMDHENMFWYRQDPGLGLRLIYFSYDVKMKEKGDIPEGYSVSREKKERFSLILESASTNQTSMYLCASSLQGASKLFFGSGTQLSVL.

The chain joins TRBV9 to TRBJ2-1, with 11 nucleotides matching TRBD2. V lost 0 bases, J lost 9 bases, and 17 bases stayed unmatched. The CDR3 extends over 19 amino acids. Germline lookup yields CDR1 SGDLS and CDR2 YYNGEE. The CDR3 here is CASSVGLAGGPAREAEQFF. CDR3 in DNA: TGTGCCAGCAGCGTAGGTCTAGCGGGAGGTCCCGCCCGGGAAGCTGAGCAGTTCTTC.

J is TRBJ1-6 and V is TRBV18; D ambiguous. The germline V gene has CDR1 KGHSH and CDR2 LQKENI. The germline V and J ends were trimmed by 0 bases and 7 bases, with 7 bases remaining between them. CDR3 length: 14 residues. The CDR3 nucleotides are TGTGCCAGCTCACCACCTTCGGGGAATTCACCCCTCCACTTT. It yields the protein CASSPPSGNSPLHF.

CDR3 in amino acids: CASNPRGSSYEQYF. The CDR3 coding sequence is TGTGCCAGCAACCCCAGGGGCAGCTCCTACGAGCAGTACTTC. The V call is TRBV6-5, the J call TRBJ2-7, with TRBD1 as a possible D gene (6 bases). In germline, CDR1 is MNHEY, CDR2 SVGAGI. The CDR3 length is 14 residues. The V end was cut by 7 bases, the J end by 0 bases, with 13 bases between.

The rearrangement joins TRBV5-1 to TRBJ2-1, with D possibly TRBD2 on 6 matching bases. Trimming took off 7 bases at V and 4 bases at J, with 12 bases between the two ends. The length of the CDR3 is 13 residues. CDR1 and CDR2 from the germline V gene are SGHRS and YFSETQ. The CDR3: CASGDGSYNEQFF. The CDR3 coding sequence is TGCGCCAGCGGAGACGGGAGTTACAATGAGCAGTTCTTC.

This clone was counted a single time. The CDR3 DNA reads as TGTGCCAGCTCACCACTTTCCAGGATGAACACTGAAGCTTTCTTT. This codes for CASSPLSRMNTEAFF. This chain connects TRBV18 to TRBJ1-1; D is ambiguous. Trimming took off 1 base at V and 0 bases at J, with 9 bases between the two ends. The CDR3 sequence is 15 residues long. Germline CDR1 and CDR2: KGHSH and LQKENI.

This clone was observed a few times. The CDR3, as DNA: TGTGCCAGCAGTGAATACGAGGGGGGCAATCAGCCCCAGCATTTT. It translates to CASSEYEGGNQPQHF. The genes are TRBV6-1 and TRBJ1-5, with D possibly being TRBD1 (6 bases). Germline V CDR1 and CDR2: MNHNS, SASEGT. The CDR3 loop spans 15 amino acids. V was cut by 2 bases and J by 2 bases, with 10 bases left in between.

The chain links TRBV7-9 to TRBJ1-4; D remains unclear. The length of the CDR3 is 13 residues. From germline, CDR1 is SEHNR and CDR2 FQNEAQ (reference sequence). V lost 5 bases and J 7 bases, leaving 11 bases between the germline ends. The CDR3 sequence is CASSPQGFEKLFF. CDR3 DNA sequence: TGTGCCAGCAGCCCCCAAGGTTTTGAAAAACTGTTTTTT.

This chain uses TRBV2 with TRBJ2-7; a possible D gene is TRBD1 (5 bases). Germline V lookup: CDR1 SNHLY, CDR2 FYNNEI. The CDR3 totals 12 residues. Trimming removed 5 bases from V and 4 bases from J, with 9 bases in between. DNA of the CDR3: TGTGCCAGCAGTTCCAGGGAATACGAGCAGTACTTC. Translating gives CASSSREYEQYF.

The CDR3 reads CASSFRDGTPLHF. The CDR3 nucleotides are TGTGCCAGCAGTTTTAGAGACGGTACGCCCCTCCACTTT. This chain joins TRBV12-3 or TRBV12-4 and TRBJ1-6; D is undetermined. This CDR3 is 13 amino acids long. Trimming took off 3 bases at V and 13 bases at J, with 13 bases between the two ends.

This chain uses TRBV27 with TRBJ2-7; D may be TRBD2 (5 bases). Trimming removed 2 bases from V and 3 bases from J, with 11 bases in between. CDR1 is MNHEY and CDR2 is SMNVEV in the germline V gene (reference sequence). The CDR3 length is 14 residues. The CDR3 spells CASSLAGMNYEQYF. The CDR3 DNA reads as TGTGCCAGCAGTTTAGCCGGGATGAACTACGAGCAGTACTTC.

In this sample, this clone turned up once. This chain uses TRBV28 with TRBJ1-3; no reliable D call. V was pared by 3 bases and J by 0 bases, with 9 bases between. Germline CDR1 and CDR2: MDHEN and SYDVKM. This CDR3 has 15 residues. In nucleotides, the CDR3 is TGTGCCAGCAGTTTCGACGGGATCTCTGGAAACACCATATATTTT. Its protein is CASSFDGISGNTIYF.

CDR3 in DNA: TGTGCCAGCAGTGAAGGACAGGGTTTAGACTATGGCTACACCTTC. This codes for CASSEGQGLDYGYTF. The chain uses TRBV28 and TRBJ1-2; 8 bases match TRBD1. The CDR3 consists of 15 residues. Germline V gene lookup returns CDR1 MDHEN and CDR2 SYDVKM. V shed 5 bases, J shed 3 bases, and the junction held 8 bases outside the gene matches.

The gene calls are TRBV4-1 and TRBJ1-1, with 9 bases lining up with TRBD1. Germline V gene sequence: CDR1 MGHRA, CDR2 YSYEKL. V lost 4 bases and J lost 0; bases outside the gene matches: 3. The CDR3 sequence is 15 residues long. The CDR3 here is CASSPGQGVNTEAFF. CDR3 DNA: TGCGCCAGCAGCCCGGGACAGGGAGTGAACACTGAAGCTTTCTTT.

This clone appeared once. Here the CDR3 DNA reads TGTGCCAGCAGCTTAGAGAGGGGTAAGGGGGAGCAGTTCTTC. As protein: CASSLERGKGEQFF. The chain links TRBV13 to TRBJ2-1; either TRBD1 or TRBD2 may supply D (5 bases each). Germline CDR1 PRHDT, CDR2 FYEKMQ (reference sequence). The CDR3 spans 14 residues. Trimming stripped 1 base from V and 10 bases from J, with 14 bases between.

The CDR3 sequence is CASSPGRDQPQHF. The CDR3 coding sequence is TGTGCCAGCAGCCCCGGGAGGGACCAGCCCCAGCATTTT. V usage is TRBV7-7 and J usage is TRBJ1-5, with TRBD1 as a possible D gene (5 bases). CDR3 length equals 13 residues. Germline CDR1 SSHAT, CDR2 FNYEAQ (reference sequence). V was clipped by 5 bases and J by 7 bases, with 12 bases between them.